The clone carrying this T cell receptor (beta chain) was seen a handful of times. Germline lookup yields CDR1 SGHVS and CDR2 FQNEAQ. The CDR3 length is 16 residues. Trimming stripped 0 bases from V and 0 bases from J, with 9 bases between. Baseline was the first blood sampling point, followed by cycle 4 day 1 and cycle 7 day 1. The data were produced by immunoSEQ multiplex PCR, yet TCRdb's version contains in-frame clones alone and is incomplete. The sample yields tens of thousands of clones, 84% seen once. The data were taken from a study of OX40 agonist ivuxolimab in advanced cancers. Across the whole study: Every 2 weeks, patients got intravenous ivuxolimab at one of six dose levels (0.01-10 mg/kg).

The TCR comes from an adult with an advanced solid tumor such as melanoma, head and neck, liver or kidney cancer. The genes are TRBV7-8 and TRBJ1-5; no firm D call. The material was CD4+ or CD8+ T cells sorted from blood, obtained in a trial of the OX40 agonist ivuxolimab. The CDR3 spells CASSLAGMYSNQPQHF. The DNA of the CDR3 is TGTGCCAGCAGCTTAGCAGGGATGTATAGCAATCAGCCCCAGCATTTT.